The 20 T cell receptor beta chains in this list originate from one sample, sequenced in a study of T cells in women clearing cervical HPV infection. Assay: immunoSEQ multiplex PCR; the TCRdb copy retains only in-frame clones and omits some. Its listing shows about 23,000 clones. Source material: blood buffy coat. The receptors derive from a woman between 18 and 69 years old with a cervical HPV16 infection that either progressed to CIN3+ or cleared (not recorded which).

As concerns this clone: Sequencing ends 3 residues short of the CDR3 end; the germline J gene provides the rest. This rearrangement joins TRBV12-3 or TRBV12-4 to TRBJ2-7; TRBD1 matches 7 bases. The CDR3 has 14 residues. J was trimmed by 2 bases and V by 3 bases; bases with no gene match: 4. The part of the CDR3 DNA that was read is TGTGCCAGCAGTTTCGGGACAGTTACCTACGAG. It specifies CASSFGTVTYE. The full CDR3 reads CASSFGTVTYEQYF.

A remark on this clone: The read stops 3 residues short of the end of the CDR3; the missing end is completed from the germline J gene. This sequence joins TRBV19 and TRBJ1-5; 10 bases agree with TRBD1. The germline gives CDR1 LNHDA, CDR2 SQIVND (reference sequence). The CDR3 has 16 amino acids. The junction had 6 bases not matched to a gene; V was cut back by 2 bases and J by 5 bases. The CDR3 DNA, read in part, is TGTGCCAGTAGTATACCCCTGGGACAGGGGTATCAGCCC. It codes for CASSIPLGQGYQP. The full CDR3 sequence reads CASSIPLGQGYQPQHF.

A word on this clone: The CDR3 end lies 3 residues beyond the end of the read and is filled in from the germline J gene. The V and J genes are TRBV20-1 and TRBJ2-1; possibly TRBD2 for D (5 bases). CDR3 size: 13 residues. The germline V and J ends were trimmed by 5 bases and 6 bases, with 14 bases remaining between them. Germline CDR1 reads DFQATT; CDR2 reads SNEGSKA (reference sequence). CDR3 residues: CSAGRTVANEQFF. The DNA read from the CDR3 is TGCAGTGCTGGGCGGACTGTCGCCAATGAG.

Remarks on this clone: The CDR3 extends 3 residues past the end of the read, so its final part is completed from the germline J gene. The chain employs TRBV18 and TRBJ1-2, with 9 bases aligning to TRBD1. Germline CDR1 and CDR2: KGHSH and LQKENI. This CDR3 is built from 15 residues. The CDR3 DNA, read in part, is TGTGCCAGCTCACCTGGACAGGGGTATCCCTACGAC. The encoded protein is CASSPGQGYPYD. The CDR3 in full is CASSPGQGYPYDYTF.

Points on this clone: The CDR3 is cut off 3 residues early in the read; its end comes from the germline J gene. V gene TRBV7-8 combines with J gene TRBJ2-5; 14 positions match TRBD2. Germline values: CDR1 SGHVS, CDR2 FQNEAQ. J gave up 7 bases and V 2 bases, and 9 bases lay outside the gene matches. The CDR3 loop spans 17 amino acids. The CDR3 reads CASSLSRLAGGVGTQYF. The sequenced part of the CDR3 DNA is TGTGCCAGCAGCTTATCCCGACTAGCGGGGGGGGTTGGGACC.

As to this clone: Coverage ceases 3 residues before the CDR3 finishes, and the germline J gene fills in the end. This chain connects TRBV7-9 to TRBJ1-1, with 11 bases fitting TRBD1. Germline V CDR1 and CDR2: SEHNR, FQNEAQ (reference sequence). This CDR3 region has 14 residues. The sequenced part of the CDR3 DNA is TGTGCCAGCAGCCCCGCCGGGACAGGGGGGAAA. Protein sequence: CASSPAGTGGK. The full CDR3 is CASSPAGTGGKAFF. Combining the CDR3 with reference TRBV7-9 and TRBJ1-1 gives the whole variable domain DTGVSQNPRHKITKRGQNVTFRCDPISEHNRLYWYRQTLGQGPEFLTYFQNEAQLEKSRLLSDRFSAERPKGSFSTLEIQRTEQGDSAMYLCASSPAGTGGKAFFGQGTRLTVV.

In regard to this clone: The read is 3 residues too short to cover the CDR3 end, so that end is filled in from the germline J gene. The chain employs TRBV4-1 and TRBJ1-1, with D perhaps TRBD1 (5 bases). The germline CDR1 and CDR2 sequences are MGHRA and YSYEKL. CDR3 size: 16 residues. V lost 1 base to trimming and J lost 7 bases, with 19 bases between them. The CDR3 bases that were read are TGCGCCAGCAGCCAAGGCCCAGCCATGGGAAGGGGTGAA. Residues: CASSQGPAMGRGE. The entire CDR3 sequence reads CASSQGPAMGRGEAFF.

Turning to this clone: The CDR3 end lies 3 residues beyond the end of the read and is filled in from the germline J gene. The rearrangement links TRBV5-1 to TRBJ1-1, with D unresolved. There are 15 residues in the CDR3. Germline V gene lookup returns CDR1 SGHRS and CDR2 YFSETQ. Trimming pared 4 bases from V and 1 base from J, leaving 14 bases between. CDR3: CASSRVVSRNTEAFF. CDR3 DNA, as far as it was read: TGCGCCAGCAGCCGGGTTGTGTCGAGGAACACTGAA.

With regard to this clone: The read comes to an end 3 residues before the CDR3 does, leaving the germline J gene to fill in the end. This rearrangement joins TRBV7-2 to TRBJ2-1; 11 nucleotides align to TRBD2. Germline V gene sequence: CDR1 SGHTA, CDR2 FQGNSA. The junction had 9 bases not matched to a gene; V was cut back by 5 bases and J by 9 bases. CDR3 length equals 15 residues. The CDR3 bases that were read are TGTGCCAGCAGCAGTAGCGGGAGGGCCGGGGGTGAG. Protein product: CASSSSGRAGGE. The whole CDR3 protein is CASSSSGRAGGEQFF.

As regards this clone: The read ends 3 residues early relative to the CDR3; the germline J gene fills the gap. The chain links TRBV19 to TRBJ2-1, with 10 bases aligning to TRBD2. CDR1 is LNHDA, CDR2 SQIVND, per germline (reference sequence). V lost 3 bases, J lost 2 bases, and 1 base stayed unmatched. This CDR3 is 15 amino acids long. The covered CDR3 bases are TGTGCCAGTAGTATTACTAGCGGGACCTACAATGAG. This gives the protein CASSITSGTYNE. The full CDR3 protein reads CASSITSGTYNEQFF.

As concerns this clone: The read gets to within 3 residues of the CDR3 end, and the germline J gene fills in the rest. The chain couples TRBV2 to TRBJ2-7; the match to TRBD1 covers 10 bases. In germline, CDR1 is SNHLY, CDR2 FYNNEI. This CDR3 comprises 15 residues. Trimming cost V 5 bases and J 0 bases; bases outside gene matches: 4. This CDR3 is CASSPDRGSSYEQYF. The CDR3 bases that were read are TGTGCCAGCAGTCCGGACAGGGGGAGCTCCTACGAG.

Concerning this clone: The CDR3 extends 3 residues past the end of the read, so its final part is completed from the germline J gene. V gene TRBV27 combines with J gene TRBJ2-5, with TRBD2 matching over 10 bases. Germline CDR1 and CDR2: MNHEY and SMNVEV (reference sequence). The V and J ends lost 5 bases and 3 bases, in that order; junction bases with no gene match: 9. The CDR3 spans 16 residues. The chain's CDR3 is CASSPLTSGFKETQYF. CDR3 DNA, as far as it was read: TGTGCCAGCAGTCCCCTGACTAGCGGGTTCAAAGAGACC.

A remark on this clone: Read coverage stops 3 residues before the CDR3 terminus; the germline J gene supplies the remainder. V and J are TRBV19 and TRBJ1-1, with a possible D match to TRBD1 (5 bases). This CDR3 is 13 amino acids long. Germline assignment: CDR1 LNHDA and CDR2 SQIVND (reference sequence). The CDR3 sequence: CASSTGLPNEAFF. The part of the CDR3 DNA that was read is TGTGCCAGTAGTACGGGACTCCCAAATGAG. The full variable domain, completed using reference TRBV19 and TRBJ1-1, is DGGITQSPKYLFRKEGQNVTLSCEQNLNHDAMYWYRQDPGQGLRLIYYSQIVNDFQKGDIAEGYSVSREKKESFPLTVTSAQKNPTAFYLCASSTGLPNEAFFGQGTRLTVV.

Concerning this clone: The read stops 3 residues short of the end of the CDR3; the missing end is completed from the germline J gene. This sequence joins TRBV20-1 and TRBJ2-2; D might be TRBD1 (7 bases). Germline V gives CDR1 DFQATT, CDR2 SNEGSKA (reference sequence). This CDR3 is 13 amino acids long. The covered CDR3 bases are TGCAGTGCCATTGTTACAGGGGAGGAAAAG. This translates into CSAIVTGEEK. The whole CDR3 sequence reads CSAIVTGEEKLFF.

Concerning this clone: Read data end 3 residues before the CDR3 end; the end is taken from the germline J gene. The chain links TRBV5-1 to TRBJ2-7; 7 bases fit TRBD1. The J segment lost 5 bases and the V segment lost 4 bases, leaving 15 bases of the junction unmatched. From germline, CDR1 is SGHRS and CDR2 YFSETQ. This CDR3 has 16 amino acids. CDR3 amino acids: CASSAYGQDRKDEQYF. Partial CDR3 DNA: TGCGCCAGCAGCGCCTACGGACAGGACAGAAAGGACGAG.

With respect to this clone: The CDR3 extends 3 residues past the end of the read, so its final part is completed from the germline J gene. The chain employs TRBV7-2 and TRBJ1-1; D remains ambiguous. CDR1 SGHTA and CDR2 FQGNSA come from the germline V gene. This CDR3 spans 15 amino acids. CDR3 in amino acids: CASSLLAGGAYEAFF. The sequenced CDR3 bases are TGTGCCAGCAGCTTGCTAGCGGGAGGAGCCTACGAG. Looking up the rest from reference TRBV7-2 and TRBJ1-1 gives the full variable domain: GAGVSQSPSNKVTEKGKDVELRCDPISGHTALYWYRQSLGQGLEFLIYFQGNSAPDKSGLPSDRFSAERTGGSVSTLTIQRTQQEDSAVYLCASSLLAGGAYEAFFGQGTRLTVV.

A note on this clone: Read coverage stops 3 residues before the CDR3 terminus; the germline J gene supplies the remainder. The rearrangement uses TRBV7-6 and TRBJ1-1; D might be TRBD1 (5 bases). The CDR3 runs 15 residues. Germline V CDR1 and CDR2: SGHVS, FNYEAQ. The part of the CDR3 DNA that was read is TGTGCCAGCAGCTTAGAGGTCAGGGTTAGTGAGAAA. Translating it yields CASSLEVRVSEK. The CDR3 as a whole reads CASSLEVRVSEKAFF.

This clone is labeled medium-sized based on frequency. From the germline J gene comes the end of the CDR3, since the read stops 3 residues before it. The rearrangement joins TRBV29-1 to TRBJ1-4; D call uncertain. V lost 8 bases to trimming and J lost 5 bases, with 15 bases between them. The CDR3 runs 13 residues. In germline, CDR1 is SQVTM, CDR2 ANQGSEA. The sequenced part of the CDR3 DNA is TGCAGCTGGAAGCGGGGTGGGAATGAAAAA. Encoded protein: CSWKRGGNEK. The CDR3, in full, reads CSWKRGGNEKLFF.

Concerning this clone: The read comes to an end 3 residues before the CDR3 does, leaving the germline J gene to fill in the end. The chain employs TRBV28 and TRBJ2-2, with 9 bases lining up with TRBD2. Per germline, CDR1 MDHEN and CDR2 SYDVKM. Trimming at V came to 6 bases and at J to 4 bases, leaving 6 bases not matched to a gene. The CDR3 loop spans 15 amino acids. CDR3 region: CASRRGGPGTGELFF. Incomplete CDR3 DNA: TGTGCCAGCAGGCGGGGGGGGCCGGGCACCGGGGAG.

A remark on this clone: The CDR3 is cut off 3 residues early in the read; its end comes from the germline J gene. V is TRBV19 and J is TRBJ2-3; tentatively, D is TRBD2 (6 bases). Germline V gene lookup returns CDR1 LNHDA and CDR2 SQIVND (reference sequence). The CDR3 runs to 14 residues. This chain's CDR3 is CASSIVGGVKTQYF. CDR3 DNA (partial): TGTGCCAGTAGTATAGTCGGAGGGGTTAAGACG.